Each of the 18 T cell receptor beta chains below was sequenced from the same sample in a study of T cell responses to AZD1222 COVID-19 vaccine. The method was immunoSEQ multiplex PCR; TCRdb's version includes in-frame clones alone and lacks a portion of them. The sample lists some 200,000 clones; around 93% were seen once. The source was peripheral blood, collected 28 days after the second AZD1222 dose. The source is an adult who received the AZD1222 COVID-19 vaccine.

CDR3 loop: CASSSGTGVLGNQPQHF. CDR3 bases: TGTGCCAGTAGTTCCGGGACAGGGGTCCTAGGGAATCAGCCCCAGCATTTT. The J gene is TRBJ1-5, the V gene TRBV19, with 10 bases identical to TRBD1. In germline, CDR1 is LNHDA, CDR2 SQIVND (reference sequence). The junction had 11 bases not matched to a gene; V was cut back by 5 bases and J by 4 bases. This CDR3 comprises 17 residues. The variable domain in full, with the rest retrieved from reference TRBV19 and TRBJ1-5, is DGGITQSPKYLFRKEGQNVTLSCEQNLNHDAMYWYRQDPGQGLRLIYYSQIVNDFQKGDIAEGYSVSREKKESFPLTVTSAQKNPTAFYLCASSSGTGVLGNQPQHFGDGTRLSIL.

V gene TRBV10-3 combines with J gene TRBJ1-5; 9 bases match TRBD1. Germline loops: CDR1 ENHRY, CDR2 SYGVKD. The V gene end was trimmed by 6 bases and the J gene end by 6 bases; junction bases not matched to a gene: 3. The CDR3 loop spans 13 amino acids. CDR3: CAISDRGSQPQHF. The CDR3 DNA sequence: TGTGCCATCAGCGACAGGGGGTCTCAGCCCCAGCATTTT.

V is TRBV6-5 and J is TRBJ1-5; the D is unclear. Germline V gene data show CDR1 as MNHEY and CDR2 as SVGAGI. This CDR3 has 13 residues. V gave up 7 bases and J gave up 1 base, with 8 bases separating them. CDR3 in amino acids: CASTGRSNQPQHF. Here the CDR3 DNA reads TGTGCCAGCACCGGACGGAGCAATCAGCCCCAGCATTTT.

The rearrangement joins TRBV5-1 to TRBJ2-5; tentatively, D is TRBD1 (5 bases). CDR1 and CDR2 from the germline V gene are SGHRS and YFSETQ. Trimming took 0 bases from V and 4 from J, leaving 13 bases between them. This CDR3 has 15 residues. The CDR3 loop reads CASSLVQGSRETQYF. The DNA for the CDR3 is TGCGCCAGCAGCTTGGTTCAGGGTTCGAGAGAGACCCAGTACTTC.

This chain uses TRBV19 with TRBJ2-7; 12 positions agree with TRBD2. The CDR3 sequence is 16 residues long. After removal of 4 bases from V and 0 bases from J, the junction contained 4 bases not matched to a gene. Germline CDR1 and CDR2: LNHDA and SQIVND (reference sequence). The CDR3 DNA is TGTGCCAGTAGTAGGACTAGCGGGGAAAGCTCCTACGAGCAGTACTTC. It encodes CASSRTSGESSYEQYF.

The chain has TRBV4-1 and TRBJ1-4; D might be TRBD1 (6 bases). The CDR3 sequence is 15 residues long. Trimming left V 6 bases short and J 3 bases short, with 14 bases between. The V gene's germline CDR1 is MGHRA and CDR2 YSYEKL. The CDR3: CASRLLGGPNEKLFF. CDR3 nucleotide sequence: TGCGCCAGCAGGCTATTAGGGGGGCCTAATGAAAAACTGTTTTTT.

The rearrangement joins TRBV27 to TRBJ2-7; 13 bases line up with TRBD2. Germline CDR1 is MNHEY and CDR2 is SMNVEV (reference sequence). Trimming removed 8 bases from V and 7 bases from J; junction bases left unmatched: 2. The CDR3 has 12 residues. The CDR3 here is CASGLAGVEQYF. Here the CDR3 DNA reads TGTGCCAGCGGACTAGCGGGGGTTGAGCAGTACTTC.

This rearrangement joins TRBV30 to TRBJ1-2; D is undetermined. This CDR3 spans 11 amino acids. CDR1 is GTSNPN and CDR2 is SVGIG in the germline V gene (reference sequence). V shed 2 bases and J shed 4 bases, with 5 bases lying between them. The CDR3, as DNA: TGTGCCTGGAGTCCGGGCTATGGCTACACCTTC. Translation gives CAWSPGYGYTF.

V gene TRBV5-4 combines with J gene TRBJ1-1; unclear D gene. Germline V CDR1 and CDR2: SGHNT, YYREEE (reference sequence). V was clipped by 4 bases and J by 3 bases, with 16 bases between them. The CDR3 extends over 15 amino acids. Here the CDR3 reads CASSLRTGKDTEAFF. Written as DNA, the CDR3 is TGTGCCAGCAGCCTCCGGACGGGGAAGGACACTGAAGCTTTCTTT. Full variable domain (rest looked up from reference TRBV5-4 and TRBJ1-1): ETGVTQSPTHLIKTRGQQVTLRCSSQSGHNTVSWYQQALGQGPQFIFQYYREEENGRGNFPPRFSGLQFPNYSSELNVNALELDDSALYLCASSLRTGKDTEAFFGQGTRLTVV.

Note on this clone: At the DNA level, this CDR3 is encoded by other sequences in the same sample as well. The rearrangement links TRBV7-9 to TRBJ1-2; 7 positions match TRBD1. J lost 8 bases, V lost 1 base, and 4 bases had no gene match. Per germline, CDR1 SEHNR and CDR2 FQNEAQ (reference sequence). The CDR3 is 13 residues long. This chain's CDR3 is CASSLGGGYGYTF. In DNA, the CDR3 is TGTGCCAGCAGCTTAGGAGGGGGCTACGGCTACACCTTC.

This clone has only one observation. The V and J genes are TRBV5-4 and TRBJ1-3; the D gene is possibly TRBD1 (5 bases). Germline V gives CDR1 SGHNT, CDR2 YYREEE (reference sequence). V was trimmed by 4 bases and J by 0 bases, leaving 14 bases between them. CDR3 length: 16 amino acids. The CDR3 sequence is CASSPSIDSSGNTIYF. In nucleotides, the CDR3 is TGTGCCAGCAGCCCATCCATCGACAGCTCTGGAAACACCATATATTTT.

The chain recombines TRBV7-7 with TRBJ2-1; D perhaps matches TRBD2 (6 bases). Trimming took 5 bases from V and 3 from J, leaving 14 bases between them. Germline V CDR1 and CDR2: SSHAT, FNYEAQ (reference sequence). The CDR3 totals 15 residues. The CDR3 protein is CASSVTRFCYNEQFF. CDR3 sequence (DNA): TGTGCCAGCAGCGTGACTAGGTTTTGCTACAATGAGCAGTTCTTC.

This clone was detected only once. The rearrangement uses TRBV7-7 and TRBJ2-1; TRBD1 aligns across 12 bases. Per the germline V gene, CDR1 is SSHAT and CDR2 is FNYEAQ (reference sequence). The CDR3 consists of 16 residues. Trimming took 5 bases from V and 7 from J; bases not matched to a gene: 9. The CDR3 loop reads CASSPSRDRGRNEQFF. For the CDR3, the DNA is TGTGCCAGCAGCCCTAGCCGGGACAGGGGGCGGAATGAGCAGTTCTTC.

In its sample, this clone was seen a few times. The chain combines TRBV2 with TRBJ2-4; D may be TRBD1 (8 bases). The CDR3 runs 14 residues. Looked up from germline, CDR1 is SNHLY and CDR2 is FYNNEI. V was trimmed by 6 bases and J by 3 bases, leaving 12 bases between them. DNA for the CDR3: TGTGCCAGCAGGGGGGGGACAGGCAAAAACATTCAGTACTTC. This encodes CASRGGTGKNIQYF.

The J gene is TRBJ1-4, the V gene TRBV25-1; 9 nucleotides align to TRBD1. Trimming at V came to 3 bases and at J to 8 bases, leaving 13 bases not matched to a gene. The CDR3 is 17 amino acids. The V gene's germline CDR1 is MGHDK and CDR2 SYGVNS. The CDR3 DNA reads as TGTGCCAGCAGTGATTATTCCCAGGGACAGGGAGGAGAAAAACTGTTTTTT. Translation: CASSDYSQGQGGEKLFF.

The CDR3 loop reads CASSDLRRGEQFF. CDR3 nucleotides: TGTGCCAGCAGTGACCTTCGCAGGGGTGAGCAGTTCTTC. The chain uses TRBV28 and TRBJ2-1; D perhaps matches TRBD1 (6 bases). This CDR3 comprises 13 residues. V gave up 5 bases and J gave up 9 bases, with 14 bases separating them. In germline, CDR1 is MDHEN, CDR2 SYDVKM.

V gene TRBV5-1 combines with J gene TRBJ2-7; the D is unclear. This CDR3 is built from 13 residues. Germline CDR1 SGHRS, CDR2 YFSETQ. Trimming pared 0 bases from V and 5 bases from J, leaving 9 bases between. The CDR3 nucleotides are TGCGCCAGCAGCTTGGAAGAAATTGACGAGCAGTACTTC. Translated: CASSLEEIDEQYF.

J is TRBJ1-1 and V is TRBV5-6, with D hard to call. CDR1 SGHDT and CDR2 YYEEEE come from the germline V gene. Trimming removed 2 bases at V and 1 base at J, with 3 bases between. CDR3 length equals 12 residues. The CDR3 protein is CASSFTNTEAFF. The CDR3 bases are TGTGCCAGCAGCTTTACGAACACTGAAGCTTTCTTT. The variable domain in full, completed from reference TRBV5-6 and TRBJ1-1, reads DAGVTQSPTHLIKTRGQQVTLRCSPKSGHDTVSWYQQALGQGPQFIFQYYEEEERQRGNFPDRFSGHQFPNYSSELNVNALLLGDSALYLCASSFTNTEAFFGQGTRLTVV.